The 9 T cell receptor beta chains listed next were all sequenced from one sample in a study of PD-L1 blockade in urothelial cancer. This table comes from immunoSEQ multiplex PCR, and its TCRdb copy is limited to in-frame clones, with some not included. The sample lists 130,000 or so clones, around 85% occurring once. Documented time point: pretreatment peripheral blood. Material: PBMCs, obtained around atezolizumab (anti-PD-L1) treatment. Every receptor here comes from a man in his forties or fifties with urothelial cancer.

This rearrangement joins TRBV18 to TRBJ1-4; D unclear. The CDR3 totals 14 residues. Germline lookup yields CDR1 KGHSH and CDR2 LQKENI. V was pared by 5 bases and J by 0 bases, with 7 bases between. The CDR3 DNA reads TGTGCCAGCTCAGCGGTGGCAACTAATGAAAAACTGTTTTTT. Translating gives CASSAVATNEKLFF. The full variable domain, rest sourced from reference TRBV18 and TRBJ1-4, is NAGVMQNPRHLVRRRGQEARLRCSPMKGHSHVYWYRQLPEEGLKFMVYLQKENIIDESGMPKERFSAEFPKEGPSILRIQQVVRGDSAAYFCASSAVATNEKLFFGSGTQLSVL.

V is TRBV5-4 and J is TRBJ2-7; 8 nucleotides line up with TRBD2. V lost 6 bases, J lost 0 bases, and 5 bases stayed unmatched. CDR1 and CDR2 (germline): SGHNT, YYREEE (reference sequence). The CDR3 runs to 14 residues. CDR3 DNA sequence: TGTGCCAGCACCTATAGCGGGAACTCCTACGAGCAGTACTTC. Its translation is CASTYSGNSYEQYF. Full variable domain (outside the CDR3, taken from reference TRBV5-4 and TRBJ2-7): ETGVTQSPTHLIKTRGQQVTLRCSSQSGHNTVSWYQQALGQGPQFIFQYYREEENGRGNFPPRFSGLQFPNYSSELNVNALELDDSALYLCASTYSGNSYEQYFGPGTRLTVT.

This sequence joins TRBV5-4 and TRBJ2-2; 10 bases line up with TRBD1. The germline V gene has CDR1 SGHNT and CDR2 YYREEE (reference sequence). The CDR3 contains 14 residues. The V gene end was trimmed by 5 bases and the J gene end by 8 bases; junction bases not matched to a gene: 6. The CDR3 here is CASSWDRGAGELFF. The CDR3 DNA sequence: TGTGCCAGCAGTTGGGACAGGGGTGCAGGGGAGCTGTTTTTT.

The genes are TRBV28 and TRBJ2-4; 8 nucleotides align to TRBD1. The CDR3 length is 17 residues. Germline CDR1 reads MDHEN; CDR2 reads SYDVKM. With V trimmed by 8 bases and J by 0 bases, 12 bases remained unmatched. The CDR3 region has the DNA TGTGCCAGCGTGAAGGAACAGGGGGTCCTAGCCAAAAACATTCAGTACTTC. Translation gives CASVKEQGVLAKNIQYF.

The chain is built from TRBV28 and TRBJ2-3, with 14 bases lining up with TRBD2. Germline V gene sequence: CDR1 MDHEN, CDR2 SYDVKM. With V trimmed by 4 bases and J by 5 bases, 5 bases remained unmatched. The CDR3 spans 16 residues. The CDR3 DNA reads as TGTGCCAGCAGTTACGGGACTAGCGGGAGTTTAGATACGCAGTATTTT. It yields the protein CASSYGTSGSLDTQYF.

V is TRBV4-2 and J is TRBJ1-1; D gene uncertain. Looked up from germline, CDR1 is LGHNA and CDR2 is YNFKEQ. The V and J ends lost 4 bases and 4 bases respectively, with 13 bases between them. The CDR3 is 14 residues long. CDR3 nucleotides: TGTGCCAGCAGCCCAGCCGACACCGCCACTGAAGCTTTCTTT. The encoded protein is CASSPADTATEAFF.

The V call is TRBV7-9, the J call TRBJ1-2; the D gene is possibly TRBD1 (5 bases). The CDR3 is 12 residues long. V lost 1 base and J lost 7, with 7 bases in between. CDR1 and CDR2 from the germline V gene are SEHNR and FQNEAQ (reference sequence). The CDR3 DNA reads as TGTGCCAGCAGCTTAGTACAGGCTGGCTACACCTTC. This codes for CASSLVQAGYTF.

The rearrangement joins TRBV6-5 to TRBJ1-3; D gene uncertain. V lost 6 bases to trimming and J lost 0 bases, with 6 bases between them. In germline, CDR1 is MNHEY, CDR2 SVGAGI. The CDR3 extends over 13 amino acids. The CDR3 loop is CASSQDSGNTIYF. The CDR3, as DNA: TGTGCCAGCAGCCAGGACTCTGGAAACACCATATATTTT.

V is TRBV5-8 and J is TRBJ2-3; 8 nucleotides align to TRBD2. From germline, CDR1 is SGHTS and CDR2 YDEGEE. Losses at the gene ends were 1 base for V and 8 bases for J; bases not matched to a gene: 12. This CDR3 is 16 amino acids long. The CDR3 DNA reads TGTGCCAGCAGCTTGCGGGAGGGAACCCTCGTCTCTACGCAGTATTTT. Translating gives CASSLREGTLVSTQYF. Full variable domain (outside the CDR3, taken from reference TRBV5-8 and TRBJ2-3): EAGVTQSPTHLIKTRGQQATLRCSPISGHTSVYWYQQALGLGLQFLLWYDEGEERNRGNFPPRFSGRQFPNYSSELNVNALELEDSALYLCASSLREGTLVSTQYFGPGTRLTVL.